This entry features one T cell receptor (beta chain) sequence. Recovery among Cohort 3 donors was established by two negative PCRs, clearance, or symptom resolution. The data belong to a study of blood T cell repertoires in COVID-19. Original data processing: Amplified reference gene primers provided the basis for estimating nucleated cell counts. The assay was immunoSEQ multiplex PCR, and TCRdb's table has in-frame clones only and misses some. V, J and clone size reflect that table, while D and trimming were determined from the DNA. Here the sample spans approximately 120,000 clones, under 85% being singletons. This CDR3 comprises 12 residues. Trimming pared 0 bases from V and 7 bases from J, leaving 7 bases between. Germline loops: CDR1 SGHRS, CDR2 YFSETQ.

Sequenced sample: PBMCs or T cells enriched from blood (not recorded which). J is TRBJ1-1 and V is TRBV5-1; no clear D. The sequence came from a man younger than 45 who had recovered from COVID-19. The CDR3 loop reads CASSLDSLEAFF. The CDR3 coding sequence is TGCGCCAGCAGCTTGGACAGCCTTGAAGCTTTCTTT. Looking up the rest from reference TRBV5-1 and TRBJ1-1 gives the full variable domain: KAGVTQTPRYLIKTRGQQVTLSCSPISGHRSVSWYQQTPGQGLQFLFEYFSETQRNKGNFPGRFSGRQFSNSRSEMNVSTLELGDSALYLCASSLDSLEAFFGQGTRLTVV.